The sequence of this TCR beta chain was determined in a study of Ad26.COV2.S vaccination and SARS-CoV-2 variants (dated by TCRdb to the early 2020s). General notes on the study: Vaccine-arm donors were drawn from COV1001, a multicentre, randomized, double-blind, placebo-controlled phase I-IIa trial of Ad26.COV2.S in healthy adults. Participants in the trial were split at random into five groups of five each, receiving low-dose or high-dose Ad26.COV2.S once or twice, or else placebo on both occasions. Investigators did not know the trial group allocation while performing experiments and assessing outcomes. Ad26.COV2.S was administered intramuscularly at 5 x 10^10 or 1 x 10^11 viral particles, either as a single shot or as two shots given 56 days apart. TCRbeta repertoire sequencing served as the tool for gauging how specific and how broad the SARS-CoV-2-reactive T cell receptors were following Ad26.COV2.S vaccination. A total of approximately 32 samples were included in the TCR-sequenced set, comprising around 19 Ad26.COV2.S vaccine recipients, 5 placebo recipients and 8 SARS-CoV-2 convalescent individuals. The paper as a whole reports these results and caveats: Ad26.COV2.S recipients had higher spike-specific TCR breadth than placebo recipients (P = 0.0014). After vaccination, spike-specific CD8+ and CD4+ T cell responses were reported to show substantial breadth. It was noted by the authors that total T cell responses may have been underestimated by the TCR breadth and depth analyses. Comparing responses between vaccine doses or regimens was not something the study was powered to do. Vaccine and placebo recipients had comparable non-spike TCR breadth, which fits with the vaccine containing only spike.

TCRbeta CDR3 regions were sequenced with the immunoSEQ Assay. After extraction, genomic DNA underwent amplification by bias-controlled multiplex PCR, followed by high-throughput sequencing. Per the source publication's procedure: Collapsing and filtering of sequences were performed to quantify the absolute abundance of each unique TCRbeta CDR3 region. T cell fraction was estimated by normalizing TCRbeta template counts to usable DNA, which was measured by amplifying reference genes present in all nucleated cells. Repertoire TCRs were annotated as SARS-CoV-2-specific by exact matching of V gene, CDR3 amino acid sequence and J gene to a known reactive TCR set. The reference SARS-CoV-2 TCR set was derived from MIRA and filtered for enrichment in COVID-19-positive ImmuneCODE repertoires, a step that removed public or cross-reactive TCRs. Using the MIRA antigens, annotated TCRs were further analysed by specific ORF or by position within an ORF. Breadth was defined as the number of annotated unique rearrangements divided by the total number of unique productive rearrangements, and depth was defined as the summed frequency of the annotated unique rearrangements. Two-sided Wilcoxon rank-sum tests were applied when comparing TCR breadth between groups. TCRdb's version of the immuneACCESS table is confined to in-frame rearrangements and falls short of the full clone set. An unresolved V gene accounts for under half of the shortfall where checked; the remainder is of unknown origin. The V and J calls and clone size come from that table; D and trimming were worked out from the DNA. The sample profile shows 400,000 to 450,000 clones; 80% to 95% of them were found once. The top ten clones comprise roughly 4.3% of the sample.

CDR1 and CDR2 (MNHEY, SVGAGI) derive from the germline V gene. Trimming leaves V shorter by 2 bases and J shorter by 1 base, with the junction holding 4 bases beyond the gene matches. There are 16 amino acids in the CDR3, from cysteine to phenylalanine inclusive. Solely the CDR3 DNA is kept, with 48 bases framed from the first base. To note about this clone: The antigen it recognizes is unknown. Per-base qualities were not stored, and no clone one base away is much larger.

Taken with the paper, the label for treatment or condition translates to: approximately 18 received Ad26.COV2.S at low or high dose, single or two shots; about 5 received placebo; per-sample allocation not given. Repertoires of vaccine and placebo recipients were sequenced from samples collected on day 63 after the first injection. Cohort 1b enrolled roughly 25 adults aged 18-55 years at a single site in Boston, USA, between 29 July and 7 August 2020. As a vaccine, Ad26.COV2.S was a replication-incompetent adenovirus type 26 vector that expressed a prefusion-stabilized SARS-CoV-2 spike protein derived from the original Wuhan strain.

The TCR was taken from a person aged 18-60 years who received the Ad26.COV2.S COVID-19 vaccine or a placebo. Material: peripheral blood, obtained in a trial of Ad26.COV2.S vaccine versus placebo. In this chain, TRBV6-5 is recombined with TRBJ2-2, and 7 junctional nucleotides match TRBD1. This receptor has the CDR3 CASSYLTGWNTGELFF. The sequence in DNA is TGTGCCAGCAGTTACCTGACAGGGTGGAACACCGGGGAGCTGTTTTTT.